This T cell receptor beta chain stems from a study of human T cells and chemical hapten exposure. Time point described: pre-sensitization, week 0. The treatment here: therapeutic diphenylcyclopropenone sensitization with weekly scalp DPC. Looked up from germline, CDR1 is MNHEY and CDR2 is SVGEGT. This CDR3 region has 15 residues. V was pared by 4 bases and J by 5 bases, with 5 bases of the junction left unmatched. Via MiXCR, TCRdb re-called the RACE reads, giving one row per CDR3 protein. This table has some 360,000 distinct CDR3 sequences, around 5.5% appearing once. Notes on the study in general: While controls formed fewer of them, expanded TCRs formed significantly more large CDR3 similarity clusters.

About this clonotype: Its antigen remains unidentified.

The sequence was obtained from a woman in her 50s with alopecia areata. Some clones in this sample may be carry-over from other donors' samples. The sequencing used whole blood, collected in connection with sensitization to the hapten diphenylcyclopropenone (DPC). The V gene is TRBV6-2 or TRBV6-3, the J gene TRBJ2-7; TRBD2 agrees at 13 bases. CDR3 protein: CASSSGGLAGNEQYF. The CDR3 DNA follows: TGTGCCAGCAGTTCCGGGGGACTAGCGGGAAACGAGCAGTACTTC.